A single sample gave rise to the 8 T cell receptor beta chains below, sequenced in a study of Ad26.COV2.S vaccination and SARS-CoV-2 variants. Here immunoSEQ multiplex PCR was the method, and the copy in TCRdb shows in-frame clones only, minus some. The data contain around 350,000 clones, about 91% of them singletons. This sample comprised peripheral blood, obtained after recovery from COVID-19. The source is a human donor who had recovered from COVID-19.

V and J are TRBV5-1 and TRBJ1-1; perhaps TRBD1 as D (5 bases). Trimming removed 0 bases at V and 7 bases at J, with 10 bases between. CDR1 and CDR2 from the germline V gene are SGHRS and YFSETQ. This CDR3 is 13 amino acids long. The CDR3 DNA reads TGCGCCAGCAGCTTGGCGTGGCAGGGTGAAGCTTTCTTT. As protein: CASSLAWQGEAFF.

This chain connects TRBV6-1 to TRBJ1-1; D might be TRBD1 (5 bases). V was clipped by 1 base and J by 4 bases, with 10 bases between them. The CDR3 contains 14 residues. Per the germline V gene, CDR1 is MNHNS and CDR2 is SASEGT. The CDR3 reads CASSEGGVATEAFF. The CDR3 DNA reads TGTGCCAGCAGTGAAGGGGGGGTGGCCACTGAAGCTTTCTTT.

The V call is TRBV5-1, the J call TRBJ1-1; 7 bases fit TRBD1. This CDR3 has 15 amino acids. With 0 bases clipped from V and 0 bases from J, the junction kept 2 bases outside the gene matches. Germline loops: CDR1 SGHRS, CDR2 YFSETQ. The CDR3 sequence is CASSLGGTVNTEAFF. The CDR3 bases are TGCGCCAGCAGCTTGGGAGGGACAGTGAACACTGAAGCTTTCTTT.

The DNA of the CDR3 is TGTGCCAGCAGCTGGACAGGGTCCCTCCTAAACTACGAGCAGTACTTC. It translates to CASSWTGSLLNYEQYF. This chain uses TRBV7-2 with TRBJ2-7; TRBD1 agrees at 8 bases. Germline V gives CDR1 SGHTA, CDR2 FQGNSA. The CDR3 has 16 amino acids. V was pared by 4 bases and J by 3 bases, with 11 bases of the junction left unmatched.

The V call is TRBV9, the J call TRBJ1-4; 9 bases align to TRBD1. This CDR3 has 17 amino acids. Looked up from germline, CDR1 is SGDLS and CDR2 is YYNGEE. V lost 3 bases, J lost 8 bases, and 14 bases stayed unmatched. The CDR3 nucleotides are TGTGCCAGCAGCGATGGGGGACAGGGACTAGCAGGGGAAAAACTGTTTTTT. As protein: CASSDGGQGLAGEKLFF. The entire variable domain, with the rest obtained from reference TRBV9 and TRBJ1-4, is as follows: DSGVTQTPKHLITATGQRVTLRCSPRSGDLSVYWYQQSLDQGLQFLIQYYNGEERAKGNILERFSAQQFPDLHSELNLSSLELGDSALYFCASSDGGQGLAGEKLFFGSGTQLSVL.

The rearrangement joins TRBV2 to TRBJ2-2, with D possibly TRBD2 on 7 matching bases. Germline V gene lookup returns CDR1 SNHLY and CDR2 FYNNEI. V was shortened by 8 bases and J by 7 bases, with 17 bases between the two germline ends. This CDR3 is 14 amino acids long. CDR3 in amino acids: CASQTRGAHGELFF. The CDR3 nucleotides are TGTGCCAGCCAAACCCGGGGGGCCCACGGGGAGCTGTTTTTT.

This chain connects TRBV5-4 to TRBJ1-2; D uncertain. Trimming cost V 0 bases and J 1 base, with 7 bases left between them. The CDR3 loop spans 14 amino acids. The germline gives CDR1 SGHNT, CDR2 YYREEE (reference sequence). The CDR3 coding sequence is TGTGCCAGCAGCTTGGAACAGCTTAACTATGGCTACACCTTC. It codes for CASSLEQLNYGYTF.

J is TRBJ1-2 and V is TRBV4-1; 10 bases agree with TRBD1. Germline CDR1 MGHRA, CDR2 YSYEKL. J lost 7 bases, V lost 2 bases, and 7 bases had no gene match. The CDR3 is 15 residues long. CDR3 sequence: CASSQPRQGAGGYTF. CDR3 nucleotide sequence: TGCGCCAGCAGCCAACCCCGACAGGGGGCGGGTGGCTACACCTTC.